This T cell receptor beta chain was observed in a study of cytomegalovirus exposure and HLA in healthy donors. Notes on the study in general: Apparent HLA restriction characterized most CMV-associated TCR beta chains in a later analysis. The study designated about 160 TCR beta chains cytomegalovirus-associated. Specific recognition of CMV antigens was confirmed in vitro for three chains (all CMV-associated).

Notes on this clone: Antigen unknown.

Germline V gene data show CDR1 as SGHTS and CDR2 as YDEGEE. CDR3 length: 15 amino acids. Trimming left V 3 bases short and J 4 bases short, with 16 bases between. Use of 60 Vbeta and 13 Jbeta primers characterized the PCR. Data came from immunoSEQ multiplex PCR; TCRdb stores just in-frame clones and leaves some out. Seen here are under 200,000 clones, approximately 80% observed once, and the top ten hold 1.9%. This chain links TRBV5-8 with TRBJ1-2; no clear D. This sequence was found in a woman under 30 in good health and CMV-seronegative. Sequencing was carried out using PBMCs. CDR3 nucleotide sequence: TGTGCCAGCAGCTGGGGAGATGTGAACGCCTATGGCTACACCTTC. This gives the protein CASSWGDVNAYGYTF.